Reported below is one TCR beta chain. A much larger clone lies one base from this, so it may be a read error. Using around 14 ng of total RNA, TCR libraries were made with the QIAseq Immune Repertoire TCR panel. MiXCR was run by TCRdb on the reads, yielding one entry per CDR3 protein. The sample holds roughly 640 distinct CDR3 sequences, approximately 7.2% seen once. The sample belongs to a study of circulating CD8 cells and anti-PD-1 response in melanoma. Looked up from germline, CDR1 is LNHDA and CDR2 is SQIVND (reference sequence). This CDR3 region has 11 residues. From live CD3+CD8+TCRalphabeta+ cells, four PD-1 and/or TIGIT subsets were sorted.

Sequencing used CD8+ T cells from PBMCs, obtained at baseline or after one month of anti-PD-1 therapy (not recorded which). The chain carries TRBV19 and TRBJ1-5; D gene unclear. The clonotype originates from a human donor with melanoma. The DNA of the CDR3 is TGTGCCAATAGTAATGGTCAGCCCCAGCATTTT. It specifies CANSNGQPQHF.